This T cell receptor beta chain was sequenced in a study of blood T cell repertoires in COVID-19. Whole-study context: Sources were T cells, B-cell-depleted T cells, or PBMCs; the material itself was cDNA or gDNA.

CDR3 length equals 16 residues. Trimming took 1 base from V and 1 from J, leaving 13 bases between them. CDR1 SGHVS and CDR2 FNYEAQ come from the germline V gene. As originally analysed: Reference gene primer amplification gave nucleated cell count estimates. Clones were sequenced by immunoSEQ multiplex PCR, and TCRdb holds only the in-frame ones, with some missing. V and J calls and clone size are those listed in that table; D and trimming were worked out from the DNA. Among about 130,000 clones listed, about 80% were seen once. Participants reported their clinical history, and cohort assignment relied on those reports.

The receptor comes from a man between 45 and 60 years old who had recovered from COVID-19. V gene TRBV7-6 combines with J gene TRBJ1-1; a weak D match, TRBD1 (5 bases). The source material was PBMCs or T cells enriched from blood (not recorded which). The CDR3 region is CASSLGGLRRNTEAFF. The CDR3 DNA is TGTGCCAGCAGCTTAGGGGGACTCAGGAGGAACACTGAAGCTTTCTTT. The variable domain in full, completed from reference TRBV7-6 and TRBJ1-1, reads GAGVSQSPRYKVTKRGQDVALRCDPISGHVSLYWYRQALGQGPEFLTYFNYEAQQDKSGLPNDRFSAERPEGSISTLTIQRTEQRDSAMYRCASSLGGLRRNTEAFFGQGTRLTVV.